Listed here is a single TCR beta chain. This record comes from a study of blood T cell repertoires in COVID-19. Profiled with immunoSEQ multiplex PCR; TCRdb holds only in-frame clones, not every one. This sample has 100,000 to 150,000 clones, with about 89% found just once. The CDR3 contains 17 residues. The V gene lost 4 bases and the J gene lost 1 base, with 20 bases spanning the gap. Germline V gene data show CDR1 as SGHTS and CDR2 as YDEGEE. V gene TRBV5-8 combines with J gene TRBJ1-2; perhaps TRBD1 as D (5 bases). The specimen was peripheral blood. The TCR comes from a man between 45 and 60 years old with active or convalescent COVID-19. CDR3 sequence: CASSRRPTAPDNYGYTF. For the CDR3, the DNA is TGTGCCAGCAGCCGCAGGCCGACAGCTCCGGATAACTATGGCTACACCTTC.